Shown below are 14 T cell receptor beta chains from a single sample sequenced in a study of blood T cell repertoires in COVID-19. Sequencing was performed with immunoSEQ multiplex PCR; in TCRdb, only in-frame clones are kept and a portion is missing. Here the sample spans about 48,000 clones, approximately 85% being singletons. What was sequenced was peripheral blood. Receptor source: a man aged 40-55 years with acute or convalescent COVID-19.

This chain links TRBV24-1 with TRBJ2-5, with unresolved D. Deletions cut 6 bases from V and 3 bases from J, with 10 bases between. Germline V CDR1 and CDR2: KGHDR, SFDVKD. This CDR3 contains 13 residues. The CDR3 nucleotides read TGTGCCACCAGTCTGGCAGGAAAAGAGACCCAGTACTTC. Translating gives CATSLAGKETQYF.

This chain connects TRBV3-1 (or the pseudogene TRBV3-2) to TRBJ1-2; 8 bases align to TRBD1. The V and J ends lost 4 bases and 5 bases, in that order; junction bases with no gene match: 3. Germline values: CDR1 LGHDT, CDR2 YNNKEL (reference sequence). The CDR3 consists of 13 residues. The CDR3: CASSRTGLYGYTF. Here the CDR3 DNA reads TGTGCCAGCAGCCGGACAGGGTTATATGGCTACACCTTC.

The CDR3 region is CASSPQRQAEGFF. The CDR3 DNA reads TGTGCCAGCTCACCACAACGGCAGGCCGAGGGGTTCTTC. The chain couples TRBV18 to TRBJ2-1, with TRBD2 as a possible D gene (5 bases). This CDR3 has 13 amino acids. V was shortened by 1 base and J by 15 bases, with 16 bases between the two germline ends. Germline loops: CDR1 KGHSH, CDR2 LQKENI.

The rearrangement joins TRBV3-1 (or the pseudogene TRBV3-2) to TRBJ1-6; D is unresolved. V gave up 0 bases and J gave up 7 bases, with 4 bases separating them. The CDR3 has 13 amino acids. The germline V gene has CDR1 LGHDT and CDR2 YNNKEL (reference sequence). The CDR3 region has the DNA TGTGCCAGCAGCCAAGATCCGAATTCACCCCTCCACTTT. Its protein product is CASSQDPNSPLHF.

The chain uses TRBV15 and TRBJ1-6; 7 bases are shared with TRBD1. The CDR3 runs to 15 residues. CDR1 and CDR2 from the germline V gene are LNHNV and YYDKDF (reference sequence). The trim removed 1 base at V and 5 bases at J, leaving 2 bases unmatched. CDR3 region: CATSRADRDNSPLHF. Written as DNA, the CDR3 is TGTGCCACCAGCAGAGCCGACAGGGATAATTCACCCCTCCACTTT.

This clone showed up just a few times. The J gene is TRBJ2-2, the V gene TRBV18; D gene uncertain. This CDR3 comprises 16 residues. CDR1 and CDR2 (germline): KGHSH, LQKENI. V gave up 6 bases and J gave up 1 base, with 15 bases separating them. DNA for the CDR3: TGTGCCAGCTCCACCTCCATCCCGGGGAACACCGGGGAGCTGTTTTTT. Protein: CASSTSIPGNTGELFF.

This chain joins TRBV6-5 and TRBJ2-1; D might be TRBD2 (5 bases). Germline V gives CDR1 MNHEY, CDR2 SVGAGI. Trimming stripped 2 bases from V and 1 base from J, with 12 bases between. The CDR3 has 16 residues. CDR3 residues: CASSYARTGSYNEQFF. CDR3 nucleotides: TGTGCCAGCAGTTACGCCAGGACTGGATCCTACAATGAGCAGTTCTTC.

The chain employs TRBV12-3 or TRBV12-4 and TRBJ2-5; no clear D gene. The ends were cut back, 5 bases at V and 2 bases at J, with 3 bases in the middle. The CDR3 length is 11 residues. The CDR3 region has the DNA TGTGCCAGCAGTCTACAAGAGACCCAGTACTTC. It codes for CASSLQETQYF.

This clone appeared a few times. This chain connects TRBV12-3 or TRBV12-4 to TRBJ2-3; maybe TRBD2 (5 bases). Trimming left V 6 bases short and J 4 bases short, with 11 bases between. The CDR3 loop spans 13 amino acids. DNA for the CDR3: TGTGCCAGCAGACTAGGGAATTCAGATACGCAGTATTTT. The encoded protein is CASRLGNSDTQYF.

In its sample, this clone was seen a few times. The V call is TRBV7-9, the J call TRBJ2-7; no firm D call. V lost 0 bases and J 0 bases, leaving 6 bases between the germline ends. The CDR3 contains 14 residues. Germline-derived CDR1 and CDR2 are SEHNR and FQNEAQ (reference sequence). DNA of the CDR3: TGTGCCAGCAGCTTAGCTCAGCGCTCCTACGAGCAGTACTTC. This translates into CASSLAQRSYEQYF.

J is TRBJ1-1 and V is TRBV6-5; a weak D match, TRBD1 (6 bases). Germline V gene sequence: CDR1 MNHEY, CDR2 SVGAGI. The V end lost 11 bases, the J end lost 4 bases, and 23 bases lay between the germline ends. This CDR3 region has 15 residues. The CDR3 protein is CAVKGFGGLFTEAFF. CDR3 bases: TGTGCCGTCAAGGGGTTCGGGGGGCTCTTCACTGAAGCTTTCTTT.

V usage is TRBV4-1 and J usage is TRBJ2-4; possibly TRBD2 for D (5 bases). This CDR3 region has 16 residues. The germline V and J ends were trimmed by 0 bases and 7 bases, with 16 bases remaining between them. Per germline, CDR1 MGHRA and CDR2 YSYEKL. The CDR3 region has the DNA TGCGCCAGCAGCCAAGATAGGACTGCTGGGTGGAACATTCAGTACTTC. Translated: CASSQDRTAGWNIQYF.

V is TRBV27 and J is TRBJ2-7, with D possibly matching TRBD2 (6 bases). The CDR3 contains 13 residues. Trimming took 4 bases from V and 7 from J, leaving 14 bases between them. Germline V CDR1 and CDR2: MNHEY, SMNVEV (reference sequence). CDR3 in amino acids: CASSSRARGEQYF. DNA for the CDR3: TGTGCCAGCAGTTCCAGGGCCCGGGGGGAGCAGTACTTC.

This chain connects TRBV5-1 to TRBJ1-5; D is perhaps TRBD1 (6 bases). Germline V CDR1 and CDR2: SGHRS, YFSETQ. V dropped 4 bases and J dropped 3 bases, with 11 bases sitting between them. There are 14 residues in the CDR3. CDR3 in amino acids: CASSQDSLNQPQHF. In DNA, the CDR3 is TGCGCCAGCAGCCAGGACAGCCTCAATCAGCCCCAGCATTTT.